This entry features one T cell receptor (beta chain) sequence. The entry originates in a study of blood T cell repertoires in COVID-19. Germline CDR1 and CDR2: KGHSH and LQKENI. Trimming stripped 5 bases from V and 4 bases from J, with 17 bases between. This CDR3 is 15 amino acids long. Repertoires were generated with immunoSEQ multiplex PCR, while TCRdb's copy carries only in-frame clones and drops some. The table records under 300,000 clones, around nine tenths of them present only once. The sequenced sample was peripheral blood. This TCR was sampled from a woman aged 70-85 years with active or convalescent COVID-19. The chain couples TRBV18 to TRBJ1-1; D is unclear. CDR3 sequence: CASSGQEATGTEAFF. CDR3 DNA sequence: TGTGCCAGCTCAGGGCAGGAGGCTACGGGCACTGAAGCTTTCTTT.